This TCR beta chain originates from a study of blood T cells in healthy people across ages. For the second PCR, which ran for roughly 7 to 11 cycles, a sample-barcoded 5' primer and a J-beta primer mix were used. With 12 random nucleotides, a template-switch adaptor tagged each individual cDNA molecule. TCRdb independently ran MiXCR on the 5' RACE reads; one entry per CDR3 protein. The repertoire holds approximately 790,000 distinct CDR3 sequences, with 62% as singletons. Per the germline V gene, CDR1 is SGHTA and CDR2 is FQGNSA. The CDR3 is 14 residues long. Germline trimming cut 6 bases from V and 1 base from J; bases unmatched to any gene: 5. No fewer than 7 million PBMCs went into each sample.

The source is a man between 25 and 39 years old in good health. Sequenced material: blood. The chain has TRBV7-2 and TRBJ2-5, with TRBD1 matching over 7 bases. The CDR3 sequence: CASRTGQTQETQYF. DNA of the CDR3: TGTGCCAGCAGAACGGGACAGACCCAAGAGACCCAGTACTTC.